This T cell receptor beta chain is drawn from a study of T cell responses to AZD1222 COVID-19 vaccine. This clone was observed a handful of times. Its antigen is not identified. Germline V gives CDR1 SGHRS, CDR2 YFSETQ. The CDR3 contains 15 residues. Trimming removed 6 bases from V and 5 bases from J; junction bases left unmatched: 9. Here immunoSEQ multiplex PCR was the method, and the copy in TCRdb shows in-frame clones only, minus some. The sample includes approximately 120,000 clones, over 85% of them seen just once. Study-wide points: Scientists sampled the repertoires only once the peak T cell response had passed.

The chain is built from TRBV5-1 and TRBJ1-5, with TRBD1 matching 9 bases. The receptor was derived from an adult in good health. This specimen was peripheral blood, taken on day 0 of AZD1222 vaccination. The DNA of the CDR3 is TGCGCCAGCAACCCCCGGGACAGGGATTATCAGCCCCAGCATTTT. Protein sequence: CASNPRDRDYQPQHF.